The 31 T cell receptor beta chains given below trace back to one sample, sequenced in a study of OX40 agonist ivuxolimab in advanced cancers. The library was made by the immunoSEQ multiplex PCR assay. As stored in TCRdb, this immuneACCESS dataset retains in-frame rearrangements with V and J assigned. A fraction of the clones does not appear; measured against another copy, unresolved V genes explain less than half of the discrepancy, and the remainder lacks a known reason. The sample has under 100,000 clones on record, approximately 87% of them singletons. The biggest ten clones account for around 0.88% of the sample. Source: CD4+ or CD8+ T cells sorted from blood, taken in a trial of the OX40 agonist ivuxolimab. All receptors come from an adult with an advanced solid tumor such as melanoma, head and neck, liver or kidney cancer.

V is TRBV5-1 and J is TRBJ2-3; tentative D call: TRBD2 (5 bases). Germline values: CDR1 SGHRS, CDR2 YFSETQ. The CDR3 sequence is 14 residues long. The V end was cut by 2 bases, the J end by 2 bases, with 9 bases between. The CDR3 DNA reads TGCGCCAGCAGCTTCTTCGGGGTCACAGATACGCAGTATTTT. Protein product: CASSFFGVTDTQYF.

This clone appeared a few times. CDR3 amino acids: CASSQEQGLWGGAYNEQFF. The CDR3 DNA sequence: TGCGCCAGCAGCCAAGAGCAAGGTCTTTGGGGGGGAGCCTACAATGAGCAGTTCTTC. The V and J genes are TRBV4-3 and TRBJ2-1, with 7 bases matching TRBD2. V shed 0 bases, J shed 2 bases, and the junction held 13 bases outside the gene matches. The CDR3 is 19 amino acids. CDR1 and CDR2 from the germline V gene are LGHNA and YSLEER.

The CDR3, as DNA: TGTGCCAGCAGCGTAACGGGGTTTACTAATGAGCAGTTCTTC. This encodes CASSVTGFTNEQFF. The chain combines TRBV9 with TRBJ2-1, with D tentatively TRBD2 (5 bases). This CDR3 contains 14 residues. Germline loops: CDR1 SGDLS, CDR2 YYNGEE. V was shortened by 1 base and J by 7 bases, with 12 bases between the two germline ends.

The rearrangement joins TRBV18 to TRBJ1-3; 11 bases match TRBD1. Losses at the gene ends were 3 bases for V and 3 bases for J; bases not matched to a gene: 4. This CDR3 is 16 amino acids long. Germline lookup yields CDR1 KGHSH and CDR2 LQKENI. The CDR3 spells CASSPGQGASGNTIYF. Here the CDR3 DNA reads TGTGCCAGCTCACCCGGACAGGGGGCTAGTGGAAACACCATATATTTT.

The chain combines TRBV7-6 with TRBJ1-6; D remains ambiguous. CDR3 size: 14 residues. Per germline, CDR1 SGHVS and CDR2 FNYEAQ. V lost 2 bases, J lost 6 bases, and 8 bases lay in between. The CDR3 loop is CASSLYTGNSPLHF. CDR3 in DNA: TGTGCCAGCAGCTTATACACGGGTAATTCACCCCTCCACTTT.

The chain links TRBV10-3 to TRBJ2-7; D assignment may be TRBD1 or TRBD2 (7 bases each). CDR3 length: 14 residues. Germline V gene lookup returns CDR1 ENHRY and CDR2 SYGVKD. V lost 6 bases and J 7 bases, leaving 19 bases between the germline ends. In DNA form, the CDR3 reads TGTGCCATCAGCCTAGACAGGGAGGGTCGGGAGCAGTACTTC. Its protein product is CAISLDREGREQYF.

V is TRBV19 and J is TRBJ2-1; D uncertain. The germline gives CDR1 LNHDA, CDR2 SQIVND (reference sequence). This CDR3 comprises 16 residues. With 0 bases removed from V and 4 bases from J, the gap between germline ends came to 13 bases. CDR3 protein: CASSIDGSEQYNEQFF. The CDR3 coding sequence is TGTGCCAGTAGTATAGATGGCAGCGAGCAATACAATGAGCAGTTCTTC.

The chain's CDR3 is CAYRLGVGTEAFF. The CDR3 DNA reads TGTGCCTATCGACTAGGGGTGGGAACTGAAGCTTTCTTT. The chain carries TRBV30 and TRBJ1-1, with a possible D match to TRBD1 (5 bases). V lost 7 bases, J lost 5 bases, and 17 bases lay in between. CDR3 length: 13 amino acids. Germline V CDR1 and CDR2: GTSNPN, SVGIG (reference sequence).

The chain links TRBV4-1 to TRBJ2-7; no clear D. The CDR3 totals 14 residues. The germline V gene has CDR1 MGHRA and CDR2 YSYEKL. Between the trimmed V and J ends, which lost 4 bases and 2 bases, there was a span of 12 bases. In nucleotides, the CDR3 is TGCGCCAGCAGCCTCAGTCAGGAGACCTACGAGCAGTACTTC. It translates to CASSLSQETYEQYF.

The rearrangement links TRBV5-1 to TRBJ2-5, with 7 positions matching TRBD1. The CDR3 has 14 residues. Looked up from germline, CDR1 is SGHRS and CDR2 is YFSETQ. Unmatched junction bases numbered 7, after V lost 3 bases and J lost 5 bases. This chain's CDR3 is CASSSDRALETQYF. In nucleotides, the CDR3 is TGCGCCAGCAGCTCCGACAGGGCTTTGGAGACCCAGTACTTC.

This chain links TRBV9 with TRBJ1-5; no definite D call. The CDR3 contains 14 residues. V was cut by 1 base and J by 6 bases, with 11 bases left in between. Germline V gene sequence: CDR1 SGDLS, CDR2 YYNGEE. DNA of the CDR3: TGTGCCAGCAGCGTAAGCGGGAACCCTCAGCCCCAGCATTTT. Amino acids: CASSVSGNPQPQHF.

This chain uses TRBV4-3 with TRBJ2-3; D ambiguous. CDR1 and CDR2 from the germline V gene are LGHNA and YSLEER. The CDR3 loop spans 15 amino acids. V was shortened by 4 bases and J by 1 base, with 12 bases between the two germline ends. Here the CDR3 DNA reads TGCGCCAGCAGCCCTGACGTTAGGGGCACAGATACGCAGTATTTT. Amino acids: CASSPDVRGTDTQYF.

This clone was detected only once. The rearrangement joins TRBV18 to TRBJ1-1; the D gene is possibly TRBD1 (5 bases). Trimming left V 4 bases short and J 3 bases short, with 15 bases between. The CDR3 runs to 15 residues. In germline, CDR1 is KGHSH, CDR2 LQKENI. The CDR3 spells CASSLRESRDTEAFF. DNA for the CDR3: TGTGCCAGCTCACTCAGGGAGAGTAGGGACACTGAAGCTTTCTTT.

This chain joins TRBV6-6 and TRBJ1-1; D gene unclear. Trimming shortened V by 7 bases and J by 1 base, and 10 bases separated the two germline ends. This CDR3 region has 13 residues. Germline V gene lookup returns CDR1 MNHNY and CDR2 SVGAGI (reference sequence). In DNA form, the CDR3 reads TGTGCCAGCAATCCTGCCGAGAACACTGAAGCTTTCTTT. This sequence encodes CASNPAENTEAFF.

This clone was counted a single time. The chain recombines TRBV19 with TRBJ1-4, with D unclear. Trimming shortened V by 10 bases and J by 12 bases, and 18 bases separated the two germline ends. CDR1 and CDR2 (germline): LNHDA, SQIVND (reference sequence). This CDR3 has 12 amino acids. CDR3 sequence: CATPAGDGELFF. The CDR3 DNA reads as TGTGCCACCCCGGCGGGAGACGGGGAACTGTTTTTT.

The V and J genes are TRBV4-1 and TRBJ2-7, with D perhaps TRBD1 or TRBD2 (5 bases each). Germline CDR1 MGHRA, CDR2 YSYEKL. CDR3 size: 15 residues. Trimming took off 1 base at V and 6 bases at J, with 16 bases between the two ends. The CDR3 loop reads CASSQVGTKTGEQYF. The CDR3 DNA reads TGCGCCAGCAGCCAAGTTGGGACCAAGACGGGCGAGCAGTACTTC.

The rearrangement uses TRBV4-2 and TRBJ2-2; a possible D gene is TRBD2 (6 bases). This CDR3 contains 16 residues. CDR1 and CDR2 from the germline V gene are LGHNA and YNFKEQ. The V and J ends lost 1 base and 3 bases respectively, with 12 bases between them. CDR3 protein: CASSQAPGGDTGELFF. CDR3 bases: TGTGCCAGCAGCCAAGCCCCGGGCGGGGACACCGGGGAGCTGTTTTTT.

The chain uses TRBV7-2 and TRBJ2-2, with unresolved D. Germline V gene data show CDR1 as SGHTA and CDR2 as FQGNSA. This CDR3 region has 13 residues. Trimming pared 4 bases from V and 2 bases from J, leaving 5 bases between. The CDR3 DNA sequence: TGTGCCAGCAGCTCTCCCAACACCGGGGAGCTGTTTTTT. It yields the protein CASSSPNTGELFF.

The V gene is TRBV2, the J gene TRBJ2-1; a possible D gene is TRBD1 (5 bases). V was clipped by 7 bases and J by 0 bases, with 13 bases between them. This CDR3 has 15 residues. Germline CDR1 reads SNHLY; CDR2 reads FYNNEI. CDR3 nucleotide sequence: TGTGCCAGCATGGAACAGGAAAACTCCTACAATGAGCAGTTCTTC. Protein: CASMEQENSYNEQFF.

CDR3 coding DNA: TGTGCCAGCGTCTCGGGGGCCACTGAAGCTTTCTTT. Amino acids: CASVSGATEAFF. This sequence joins TRBV11-1 and TRBJ1-1, with D maybe TRBD1 (6 bases). Trimming shortened V by 8 bases and J by 4 bases, and 11 bases separated the two germline ends. The germline CDR1 and CDR2 sequences are SGHAT and FQDESV (reference sequence). This CDR3 is 12 amino acids long.

Only a few counts were recorded for this clone. CDR3 protein: CAWILQGLMNTEAFF. The CDR3 DNA sequence: TGTGCCTGGATATTACAAGGGCTGATGAACACTGAAGCTTTCTTT. The genes are TRBV30 and TRBJ1-1; D is uncertain. Trimming removed 4 bases at V and 0 bases at J, with 15 bases between. This CDR3 is built from 15 residues. Germline CDR1 is GTSNPN and CDR2 is SVGIG (reference sequence).

The rearrangement joins TRBV5-4 to TRBJ2-1; D might be TRBD1 or TRBD2, each matching 6 bases. The germline CDR1 and CDR2 sequences are SGHNT and YYREEE (reference sequence). The CDR3 extends over 20 amino acids. V was pared by 0 bases and J by 0 bases, with 22 bases between. The CDR3 sequence is CASSLVRYSRGVSSYNEQFF. As DNA, the CDR3 is TGTGCCAGCAGCTTGGTCCGCTATAGTAGGGGGGTAAGCTCCTACAATGAGCAGTTCTTC. The variable domain in full, completed from reference TRBV5-4 and TRBJ2-1, reads ETGVTQSPTHLIKTRGQQVTLRCSSQSGHNTVSWYQQALGQGPQFIFQYYREEENGRGNFPPRFSGLQFPNYSSELNVNALELDDSALYLCASSLVRYSRGVSSYNEQFFGPGTRLTVL.

The chain couples TRBV4-2 to TRBJ2-6, with D uncertain. Trimming removed 4 bases at V and 0 bases at J, with 13 bases between. Germline CDR1 and CDR2: LGHNA and YNFKEQ. The CDR3 loop spans 17 amino acids. The CDR3 DNA sequence: TGTGCCAGCAGCCCAACGTCCCAGAGCTCTGGGGCCAACGTCCTGACTTTC. It yields the protein CASSPTSQSSGANVLTF.

This chain uses TRBV7-2 with TRBJ1-1, with TRBD1 as a possible D gene (5 bases). The CDR3 has 14 residues. CDR1 and CDR2 from the germline V gene are SGHTA and FQGNSA. Trimming cost V 4 bases and J 11 bases, with 20 bases left between them. The CDR3 DNA follows: TGTGCCAGCAGCTCAGAAGGAGGGCGTGGGGGGGCTTTCTTT. Translated: CASSSEGGRGGAFF. Drawing the rest from reference TRBV7-2 and TRBJ1-1, the complete variable domain is GAGVSQSPSNKVTEKGKDVELRCDPISGHTALYWYRQSLGQGLEFLIYFQGNSAPDKSGLPSDRFSAERTGGSVSTLTIQRTQQEDSAVYLCASSSEGGRGGAFFGQGTRLTVV.

This chain uses TRBV29-1 with TRBJ2-1; 11 bases are a match to TRBD2. There are 14 residues in the CDR3. Trimming cost V 3 bases and J 9 bases; bases outside gene matches: 7. Germline V lookup: CDR1 SQVTM, CDR2 ANQGSEA. The CDR3 nucleotides are TGCAGCGTTGACGTAGCGGGGGGGCCCAGTGAGCAGTTCTTC. As protein: CSVDVAGGPSEQFF.

V and J are TRBV6-6 and TRBJ2-2; 11 bases map to TRBD1. This CDR3 spans 16 amino acids. With 2 bases clipped from V and 3 bases from J, the junction kept 2 bases outside the gene matches. CDR1 MNHNY and CDR2 SVGAGI come from the germline V gene (reference sequence). The CDR3 loop is CASSYGTGGDTGELFF. In DNA form, the CDR3 reads TGTGCCAGCAGTTACGGGACAGGGGGGGACACCGGGGAGCTGTTTTTT.

The rearrangement uses TRBV7-2 and TRBJ2-4, with TRBD1 identical over 9 bases. The CDR3 has 14 residues. Trimming cost V 6 bases and J 4 bases; bases outside gene matches: 4. Germline CDR1 and CDR2: SGHTA and FQGNSA. The CDR3 reads CASRNDRGKNIQYF. CDR3 coding DNA: TGTGCCAGCAGAAACGACAGGGGGAAAAACATTCAGTACTTC.

CDR3 amino acids: CASSSQKGLAGVNEQFF. The CDR3 bases are TGTGCCAGCAGCTCCCAGAAGGGACTAGCGGGGGTGAATGAGCAGTTCTTC. V and J are TRBV7-8 and TRBJ2-1, with TRBD2 matching 14 bases. Germline values: CDR1 SGHVS, CDR2 FQNEAQ. This CDR3 spans 17 amino acids. J lost 7 bases, V lost 4 bases, and 9 bases had no gene match.

The chain uses TRBV6-5 and TRBJ1-4; unclear D gene. The germline V gene has CDR1 MNHEY and CDR2 SVGAGI. The CDR3 spans 15 residues. With 4 bases removed from V and 0 bases from J, the gap between germline ends came to 9 bases. The CDR3 sequence is CASSSEAATNEKLFF. The CDR3 DNA sequence: TGTGCCAGCAGTTCGGAGGCTGCAACTAATGAAAAACTGTTTTTT.

This rearrangement joins TRBV6-5 to TRBJ1-5, with D possibly TRBD1 on 6 matching bases. Trimming removed 6 bases from V and 11 bases from J, with 11 bases in between. Looked up from germline, CDR1 is MNHEY and CDR2 is SVGAGI. The CDR3 length is 11 residues. The CDR3 here is CASRDTGSQHF. For the CDR3, the DNA is TGTGCCAGCAGGGACACAGGGTCCCAGCATTTT.

The rearrangement links TRBV7-9 to TRBJ1-1; D might be TRBD1 (6 bases). V lost 5 bases and J 5 bases, leaving 15 bases between the germline ends. Germline V gene lookup returns CDR1 SEHNR and CDR2 FQNEAQ (reference sequence). The CDR3 is 14 residues long. CDR3 in amino acids: CASSLQGVETEAFF. In nucleotides, the CDR3 is TGTGCCAGCAGCCTACAGGGAGTGGAGACTGAAGCTTTCTTT.